What follows are 20 T cell receptor beta chains derived from one specimen sequenced in a study of blood T cells in healthy people across ages. Sample-barcoded 5' priming and a J-beta primer mix drove a second PCR of about 7 to 12 cycles. TCRdb re-called the 5' RACE reads through MiXCR, storing one row per CDR3 protein. The data show about 670,000 distinct CDR3 sequences, with roughly two fifths seen just once and around 30% held by the top ten. Material: blood. These receptors came from a man older than 75 in good health.

The chain has TRBV2 and TRBJ2-2, with 14 bases lining up with TRBD2. Germline lookup yields CDR1 SNHLY and CDR2 FYNNEI. Trimming cost V 8 bases and J 3 bases; bases outside gene matches: 8. The CDR3 runs to 17 residues. Here the CDR3 DNA reads TGTGCCAGCGGACGACTAGCGGGAGGGCCAGACACCGGGGAGCTGTTTTTT. Amino acid sequence: CASGRLAGGPDTGELFF.

There are a few counts of this clonotype. CDR3 amino acids: CASSLSGRGLDEQYF. The CDR3, as DNA: TGTGCCAGCAGCTTAAGCGGGAGAGGGCTCGATGAGCAGTACTTC. The chain combines TRBV13 with TRBJ2-5, with 8 bases lining up with TRBD2. CDR3 length: 15 amino acids. The ends lost 2 bases at V and 11 bases at J; junction bases unmatched: 13. Germline V gives CDR1 PRHDT, CDR2 FYEKMQ (reference sequence).

Only one count was recorded for this clonotype. The chain has TRBV7-3 and TRBJ1-1; TRBD1 is a possible D gene (5 bases). The CDR3 is made up of 15 amino acids. The ends were cut back, 0 bases at V and 3 bases at J, with 11 bases in the middle. CDR1 SGHTA and CDR2 FQGTGA come from the germline V gene. The CDR3 protein is CASSLTGGVDTEAFF. CDR3 nucleotides: TGTGCCAGCAGCTTAACTGGGGGTGTGGACACTGAAGCTTTCTTT.

The chain carries TRBV20-1 and TRBJ1-1; no clear D. Trimming stripped 5 bases from V and 1 base from J, with 17 bases between. Germline CDR1 and CDR2: DFQATT and SNEGSKA (reference sequence). The CDR3 totals 15 residues. The CDR3 region is CSAGSNGAENTEAFF. DNA for the CDR3: TGCAGTGCTGGATCCAACGGAGCTGAGAACACTGAAGCTTTCTTT.

The V call is TRBV27, the J call TRBJ2-6, with 7 nucleotides matching TRBD1. After removal of 6 bases from V and 0 bases from J, the junction contained 11 bases not matched to a gene. Germline V gives CDR1 MNHEY, CDR2 SMNVEV (reference sequence). This CDR3 spans 18 amino acids. CDR3 DNA: TGTGCCAGCAGGGAAAGGGGGCCCAGCCACTCTGGGGCCAACGTCCTGACTTTC. This codes for CASRERGPSHSGANVLTF.

The J gene is TRBJ2-7, the V gene TRBV7-2, with 7 bases identical to TRBD1. J gave up 5 bases and V 7 bases, and 14 bases lay outside the gene matches. Germline CDR1 SGHTA, CDR2 FQGNSA. The CDR3 consists of 15 residues. The CDR3 DNA is TGTGCCAGCACCCGGGACAGCCCCCGGACGGACGAGCAGTACTTC. It is translated as CASTRDSPRTDEQYF.

The V and J genes are TRBV6-2 or TRBV6-3 and TRBJ2-6; 8 nucleotides align to TRBD2. Unmatched junction bases numbered 4, after V lost 0 bases and J lost 0 bases. This CDR3 is built from 18 residues. Germline CDR1 is MNHEY and CDR2 is SVGEGT. In DNA, the CDR3 is TGTGCCAGCAGTTACTCACTAGCGGAGTCCTCTGGGGCCAACGTCCTGACTTTC. This gives the protein CASSYSLAESSGANVLTF.

The chain is built from TRBV4-1 and TRBJ2-5; 15 bases line up with TRBD2. V lost 4 bases and J lost 11; bases outside the gene matches: 17. Germline CDR1 MGHRA, CDR2 YSYEKL. This CDR3 is 18 amino acids long. The CDR3 DNA follows: TGCGCCAGCAGCCCGTCCCCCCGGACTAGCGGGAGGGCCACTGAGCAGTACTTC. Amino acids: CASSPSPRTSGRATEQYF.

This rearrangement joins TRBV7-3 to TRBJ2-2; 7 nucleotides align to TRBD2. The germline CDR1 and CDR2 sequences are SGHTA and FQGTGA. The CDR3 consists of 16 residues. The junction had 11 bases not matched to a gene; V was cut back by 5 bases and J by 5 bases. The CDR3 DNA sequence: TGTGCCAGCAGCCCCGCGGGCGGGAGTATTACCGGGGAGCTGTTTTTT. Amino acid sequence: CASSPAGGSITGELFF.

This clonotype was seen repeatedly, ten times or more. CDR3 sequence reads: CASSWLPVSGANVLTF. CDR3 coding DNA: TGTGCCAGCAGCTGGCTTCCAGTCTCTGGGGCCAACGTCCTGACTTTC. This chain joins TRBV6-2 or TRBV6-3 and TRBJ2-6, with D hard to call. CDR1 and CDR2 from the germline V gene are MNHEY and SVGEGT. The CDR3 is 16 amino acids. Trimming took off 6 bases at V and 0 bases at J, with 12 bases between the two ends.

The rearrangement uses TRBV11-2 and TRBJ2-7; 8 bases agree with TRBD2. The CDR3 is 14 amino acids. V lost 5 bases and J lost 2; bases outside the gene matches: 5. From germline, CDR1 is SGHAT and CDR2 FQNNGV. This chain's CDR3 is CASSRSGGTYEQYF. Written as DNA, the CDR3 is TGTGCCAGCAGCAGAAGCGGGGGCACCTACGAGCAGTACTTC.

A few counts support this clonotype. V is TRBV20-1 and J is TRBJ2-4, with a tentative D call TRBD2 (6 bases). The J call may be faulty, since TRBJ2-7 better matches the DNA end. CDR1 is DFQATT and CDR2 is SNEGSKA in the germline V gene (reference sequence). This CDR3 is built from 16 residues. CDR3 residues: CSAREPLPGLSYEQYF. DNA for the CDR3: TGCAGTGCTAGAGAGCCTCTGCCGGGACTCTCCTACGAGCAGTACTTC.

In DNA form, the CDR3 reads TGTGCCAGCAGCGTGACAGGGGGCGCGGAAAAACTGTTTTTT. This encodes CASSVTGGAEKLFF. V and J are TRBV6-1 and TRBJ1-4; 10 nucleotides agree with TRBD1. This CDR3 comprises 14 residues. Germline CDR1 and CDR2: MNHNS and SASEGT. V was pared by 6 bases and J by 8 bases, with 6 bases of the junction left unmatched.

DNA for the CDR3: TGCGCCAGCAGCCAGTCGGACAGGGGCGGTAGCTATGAGCAGTACTTC. Residues: CASSQSDRGGSYEQYF. This chain links TRBV4-1 with TRBJ2-5; 9 bases match TRBD1. Germline lookup yields CDR1 MGHRA and CDR2 YSYEKL. J gave up 11 bases and V 3 bases, and 16 bases lay outside the gene matches. This CDR3 is 16 amino acids long.

In this sample, this clonotype turned up a few times. This rearrangement joins TRBV20-1 to TRBJ2-5; 7 bases are shared with TRBD1. The CDR3 spans 14 residues. Germline V lookup: CDR1 DFQATT, CDR2 SNEGSKA (reference sequence). After removal of 6 bases from V and 2 bases from J, the junction contained 9 bases not matched to a gene. The CDR3 DNA reads as TGCAGTGCCAGATCAACCAGGGGGCAAGAGACCCAGTACTTC. It encodes CSARSTRGQETQYF.

A few counts support this clonotype. The V call is TRBV18, the J call TRBJ2-3, with D unclear. In germline, CDR1 is KGHSH, CDR2 LQKENI. V dropped 4 bases and J dropped 1 base, with 12 bases sitting between them. This CDR3 has 15 amino acids. The CDR3 loop reads CASSLGAPRTDTQYF. In DNA, the CDR3 is TGTGCCAGCTCACTCGGTGCACCCCGCACAGATACGCAGTATTTT.

The chain joins TRBV12-3 or TRBV12-4 to TRBJ1-1, with no clear D. V dropped 6 bases and J dropped 8 bases, with 13 bases sitting between them. The CDR3 contains 12 residues. The CDR3 nucleotides read TGTGCCAGCAGCTCGATTCCGGGAGAAGCTTTCTTT. Residues: CASSSIPGEAFF.

As for this clonotype: With a much larger clone just one base away, this may be a read error. The CDR3: CSASRTNSFYNEQFF. CDR3 nucleotides: TGCAGTGCTAGCCGGACTAACAGCTTCTACAATGAGCAGTTCTTC. The chain links TRBV20-1 to TRBJ2-1, with D perhaps TRBD2 (6 bases). The CDR3 is made up of 15 amino acids. Trimming pared 3 bases from V and 3 bases from J, leaving 15 bases between. Germline assignment: CDR1 DFQATT and CDR2 SNEGSKA (reference sequence).

J is TRBJ1-4 and V is TRBV2; D is unresolved. Germline assignment: CDR1 SNHLY and CDR2 FYNNEI. The CDR3 sequence is 14 residues long. V was shortened by 6 bases and J by 0 bases, with 8 bases between the two germline ends. The chain's CDR3 is CASRSTATNEKLFF. CDR3 DNA sequence: TGTGCCAGCAGATCAACGGCAACTAATGAAAAACTGTTTTTT.

V gene TRBV29-1 combines with J gene TRBJ1-1; D not resolved. This CDR3 is built from 12 residues. CDR1 and CDR2 (germline): SQVTM, ANQGSEA. V lost 4 bases and J lost 3, with 9 bases in between. The CDR3 is CSVGRGYTEAFF. In nucleotides, the CDR3 is TGCAGCGTTGGAAGAGGCTACACTGAAGCTTTCTTT.